This is a list of T cell receptor beta chains from one sample in a study of CD8+CD57+ T cells in acquired aplastic anemia. TCRdb independently ran MiXCR on the reads; one entry per CDR3 protein. The profile covers some 240,000 distinct CDR3 sequences, with approximately 35% appearing a single time and 0.95% to 1.3% taken by the ten largest. The material sequenced was sorted CD4+, CD8+, or CD8+CD57+ T cells (not recorded which) from PBMCs. The receptors originated from a human donor in good health, serving as a control. The CDR3 runs from the conserved cysteine through the conserved F or W. Fields, in order: D gene, clone size, J gene, CDR3 length, V gene, CDR3 DNA, CDR3 protein. A D gene is named only where the DNA matches it firmly. Size values are once, few and many counts, or a class for expanded clones, and some rows have none.

-,once,TRBJ2-7,17,TRBV10-3,TGTGCCATCAGTGAGGACCGGGGGAGGACGAGCTCCTACGAGCAGTACTTC,CAISEDRGRTSSYEQYF
-,-,TRBJ1-1,14,TRBV2,TGTGCCAGCAGTGATAGGGGGGTTGGCACTGAAGCTTTCTTT,CASSDRGVGTEAFF
-,few,TRBJ1-1,12,TRBV29-1,TGCAGCACACGCAGGGATTACACTGAAGCTTCCTTT,CSTRRDYTEASF
-,many,TRBJ1-1,14,TRBV20-1,TGCAGTGCTAGGGGGCCAGTAGATAACACTGAAGCTTTCTTT,CSARGPVDNTEAFF
-,few,TRBJ2-1,15,TRBV24-1,TGTGCCACCAGTGACCCGGGATCGCCGAGGGATGAGCAGTTCTTC,CATSDPGSPRDEQFF
TRBD1,many,TRBJ1-2,12,TRBV29-1,TGCAGCGTTGGGGACAGGGAATTCGGCTACACCTTC,CSVGDREFGYTF
TRBD1,many,TRBJ2-7,16,TRBV19,TGTGCCAGTAGTAACCGAAACAGGGGTTGGTCCTACGAGCAGTACTTC,CASSNRNRGWSYEQYF
TRBD1,-,TRBJ2-1,15,TRBV24-1,TGTGCCACCAGTGATAAAGGGACAGTTGCCAATGAGCAGTTCTTC,CATSDKGTVANEQFF
TRBD2,-,TRBJ2-7,15,TRBV2,TGTGCCAGCAGCTTCGTCCTAGCGGGGGGGGTCGAGCAGTACTTC,CASSFVLAGGVEQYF
-,many,TRBJ1-6,13,TRBV7-9,TGTGCCAGCAGCTTAATGGAAGAGTCACCCCTCCACTTT,CASSLMEESPLHF
-,few,TRBJ2-7,18,TRBV12-3/TRBV12-4,TGTGCCAGCAGTTTATCGTTGTCGTTCCGGGGAATCCCCAACGAGCAGTACTTC,CASSLSLSFRGIPNEQYF
-,few,TRBJ2-1,20,TRBV6-2/TRBV6-3,TGTGCCAGCAGTTACGGCGGCTTTCCCGGACTGGGCATTGGGGACAATGAGCAGTTCTTC,CASSYGGFPGLGIGDNEQFF
-,many,TRBJ1-4,14,TRBV2,TGTGCCAGCAGAAAGACAGGAGCTAATGAAAAACTGTTTTTT,CASRKTGANEKLFF
-,-,TRBJ1-1,15,TRBV6-9,TGTGCCAGCAGTTATACCGGGTCAGGGCGCGCTGAAGCTTTCTTT,CASSYTGSGRAEAFF
-,few,TRBJ2-4,13,TRBV2,TGTGCCAGCAGTGAACAGTTGCCGAACATTCAGTACTTC,CASSEQLPNIQYF
TRBD1,few,TRBJ1-1,15,TRBV3-1,TGTGCCAGCAGCCAGGCCTGGGGACAGGGGGCTCAAGCTTTCTTT,CASSQAWGQGAQAFF
-,-,TRBJ2-7,11,TRBV7-9,TGTGCTGCTACCTCGGAGGGCGAGCAGTACTTC,CAATSEGEQYF
TRBD1,-,TRBJ1-4,15,TRBV7-2,TGTGCCAGCAGCTTCCGACAGGGACCTAATGAAAAACTGTTTTTT,CASSFRQGPNEKLFF
-,-,TRBJ2-5,15,TRBV4-1,TGCGCCAGCAGCCAATGGGGTGCGGGGGCGCAGACCCAGTACTTC,CASSQWGAGAQTQYF
-,many,TRBJ1-1,14,TRBV2,TGTGCCAGCAGGGGACGGTCGCTGGGCACTGAAGCTTTCTTT,CASRGRSLGTEAFF
-,many,TRBJ1-2,13,TRBV10-2,TGCGCCAGCAGTGATAGCTTCCTCTATGGCTACACCTTC,CASSDSFLYGYTF
-,few,TRBJ2-1,17,TRBV11-1,TGTGCCAGCAGCGGACCCACTAGGGGGTCTTGGTACAATGAGCAGTTCTTC,CASSGPTRGSWYNEQFF
-,-,TRBJ1-1,13,TRBV10-3,TGTGCCATCAATGAGGCAATGAACACTGAAGCTTTCTTT,CAINEAMNTEAFF
-,-,TRBJ2-3,12,TRBV29-1,TGCAGCGTTGAGGGGGACGCAGATACGCAGTATTTT,CSVEGDADTQYF
-,few,TRBJ1-1,15,TRBV2,TGTGCCAGCAGTGAAGCGGCCAGAAGAAACACTGGAGCTTTCTTT,CASSEAARRNTGAFF
TRBD1,few,TRBJ1-2,11,TRBV28,TGTGCCACCGGGACAGGGTTTGGCTACACCTTC,CATGTGFGYTF
TRBD1,-,TRBJ2-7,15,TRBV7-9,TGTGCCAGCAGCACCCGGGACAGGGATCTATACGAGCAGTACTTC,CASSTRDRDLYEQYF
-,once,TRBJ2-7,16,TRBV5-6,TGTGCCAGCAGCTTGGCTTCGGGGCTAGTAAGCTACGAGCAGTACTTC,CASSLASGLVSYEQYF
TRBD1,-,TRBJ1-2,18,TRBV30,TGTGCCTGGCGAGGGCGCGCGACAGGGGGCGAAAATAACTATGGCTACACCTTC,CAWRGRATGGENNYGYTF
TRBD1,few,TRBJ2-1,15,TRBV5-1,TGCGCCAGCGACACAGGGGACAGGAGGTACAATGAGCAGTTCTTC,CASDTGDRRYNEQFF
-,-,TRBJ1-1,10,TRBV19,TGTGCCAGTAGTAAAGGGGAAGCTTTCTTT,CASSKGEAFF
-,many,TRBJ2-5,16,TRBV7-8,TGTGCCAGCAGCTTACAACGATGGGAGAGCGAAGAGACCCAGTACTTC,CASSLQRWESEETQYF
TRBD1,few,TRBJ2-3,16,TRBV4-2,TGTGCCAACAGCCAGGGGACAGCGACCTCGGAAGATACGCAGTATTTT,CANSQGTATSEDTQYF
-,many,TRBJ2-1,15,TRBV7-2,TGTGCCAGCAGCGCCGTCGGGACATCCTACAATGAGCAGTTCTTC,CASSAVGTSYNEQFF
TRBD1,few,TRBJ1-1,13,TRBV5-1,TGCGCCAGCAGCTTCCGGGACAGGGGTGAAGCTTTCTTT,CASSFRDRGEAFF
-,many,TRBJ1-6,14,TRBV10-1,TGCGCCAGCAGTGAGCCCGGGTTAAATTCACCCCTCCACTTT,CASSEPGLNSPLHF
-,-,TRBJ1-2,17,TRBV11-1,TGTGCCGGGGCTGTGGCTATATTCTTATGTGCTAACTATGGCTACACCTTC,CAGAVAIFLCANYGYTF
-,-,TRBJ2-3,12,TRBV7-2,TGTGCCAGCAGCCCAGGGGACGGTACGCAGTATTTT,CASSPGDGTQYF
TRBD1,many,TRBJ2-7,13,TRBV2,TGTGCCAGTTTATGGGGACAGTCCTACGAGCAGTACTTC,CASLWGQSYEQYF
TRBD1,-,TRBJ2-7,19,TRBV11-2,TGTGCCAGCAGCCTTTCAGGGACAGGGGGCTCAAAAACCTCCTACGAGCAGTACTTC,CASSLSGTGGSKTSYEQYF
-,many,TRBJ2-7,12,TRBV10-3,TGTGCCATCAGTGATCCGATGGGGGAGCAGTACTTC,CAISDPMGEQYF
-,many,TRBJ1-3,14,TRBV20-1,TGCAGTGCTAGTTCGGGACGCTCTGGAAACACCATATATTTT,CSASSGRSGNTIYF